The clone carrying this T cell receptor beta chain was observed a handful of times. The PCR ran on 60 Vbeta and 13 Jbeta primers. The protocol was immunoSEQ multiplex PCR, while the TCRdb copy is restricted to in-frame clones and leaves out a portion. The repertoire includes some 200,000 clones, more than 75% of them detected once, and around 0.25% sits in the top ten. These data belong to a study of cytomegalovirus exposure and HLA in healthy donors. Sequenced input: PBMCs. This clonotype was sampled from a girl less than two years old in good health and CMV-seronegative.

CDR3 sequence reads: CASSSGSTGTVYGYTF. The CDR3 DNA reads TGTGCCAGCAGCTCGGGTTCGACAGGAACTGTCTATGGCTACACCTTC. The chain carries TRBV5-6 and TRBJ1-2, with D possibly matching TRBD1 (6 bases). The germline CDR1 and CDR2 sequences are SGHDT and YYEEEE. Trimming took off 3 bases at V and 4 bases at J, with 19 bases between the two ends. The CDR3 is 16 amino acids.